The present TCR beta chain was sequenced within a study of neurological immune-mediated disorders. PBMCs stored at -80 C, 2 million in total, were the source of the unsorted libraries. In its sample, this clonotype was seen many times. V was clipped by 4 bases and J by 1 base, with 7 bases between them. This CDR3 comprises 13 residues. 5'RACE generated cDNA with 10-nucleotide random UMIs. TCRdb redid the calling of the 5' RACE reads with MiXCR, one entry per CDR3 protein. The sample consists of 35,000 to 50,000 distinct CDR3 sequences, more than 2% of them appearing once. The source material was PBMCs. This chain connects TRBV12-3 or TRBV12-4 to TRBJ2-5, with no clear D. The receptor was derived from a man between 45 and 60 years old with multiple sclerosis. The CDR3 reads CASSSRTQETQYF. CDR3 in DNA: TGTGCCAGCAGTTCGCGGACCCAAGAGACCCAGTACTTC.